Listed here are 19 T cell receptor beta chains from one sample, sequenced in a study of T-cell reconstitution after alpha-beta-depleted transplantation in children. It was with unique molecular identifiers that the TCRbeta library was prepared. TCRdb reanalysed the PCR reads using MiXCR and keeps one entry per CDR3 protein. The sample yields hundreds of thousands of distinct CDR3 sequences, 15% to 20% seen once. Sequenced here: PBMCs, mostly from graft donor cells, sampled 360 days after TCRalphabeta/CD19-depleted stem cell transplant. The receptor source for this set is a boy under three years old who had a stem cell transplant for Wiskott-Aldrich syndrome, so the T cells may come from the graft donor.

This clonotype occurred a few times. The genes are TRBV15 and TRBJ2-1; possibly TRBD2 for D (5 bases). V shed 0 bases and J shed 1 base, with 13 bases lying between them. From germline, CDR1 is LNHNV and CDR2 YYDKDF (reference sequence). CDR3 length: 17 residues. CDR3 amino acids: CATSRDLAPGSYNEQFF. DNA for the CDR3: TGTGCCACCAGCAGAGACCTAGCTCCCGGGTCCTACAATGAGCAGTTCTTC.

The chain joins TRBV11-2 to TRBJ2-1; D ambiguous. This CDR3 is 16 amino acids long. Germline CDR1 is SGHAT and CDR2 is FQNNGV. V was pared by 4 bases and J by 0 bases, with 13 bases between. CDR3 in amino acids: CASSSIDSSSYNEQFF. Here the CDR3 DNA reads TGTGCCAGCAGCTCCATCGACTCCAGCTCCTACAATGAGCAGTTCTTC.

In its sample, this clonotype was seen a few times. The V gene is TRBV23-1, the J gene TRBJ2-5; the match to TRBD1 covers 7 bases. Being an ORF, TRBV23-1 has a function that is uncertain. This CDR3 is 15 amino acids long. J was trimmed by 5 bases and V by 0 bases; bases with no gene match: 6. CDR3 bases: TGCGCCAGCAGTCAATCGACAGGGTCCAGGGAGACCCAGTACTTC. It encodes CASSQSTGSRETQYF.

This clonotype was observed a few times. V usage is TRBV30 and J usage is TRBJ2-7; D possibly matches TRBD1 or TRBD2 (5 bases each). Per the germline V gene, CDR1 is GTSNPN and CDR2 is SVGIG (reference sequence). V was shortened by 0 bases and J by 5 bases, with 11 bases between the two germline ends. This CDR3 is built from 13 residues. The CDR3 is CAWSVEGWDEQYF. CDR3 bases: TGTGCCTGGAGTGTAGAGGGGTGGGACGAGCAGTACTTC.

This clonotype showed up just a few times. CDR3 sequence (DNA): TGCAGTGCTAGGCTTAGACAGAAGTACTACGAGCAGTACTTC. Amino acid sequence: CSARLRQKYYEQYF. The chain has TRBV20-1 and TRBJ2-7; D might be TRBD1 (5 bases). Looked up from germline, CDR1 is DFQATT and CDR2 is SNEGSKA (reference sequence). CDR3 length: 14 residues. V lost 3 bases and J lost 3, with 15 bases in between.

This chain connects TRBV18 to TRBJ2-7; the match to TRBD1 covers 12 bases. Germline CDR1 and CDR2: KGHSH and LQKENI. The CDR3 is made up of 14 amino acids. V shed 3 bases and J 6 bases; nucleotides not matched to a gene: 3. CDR3 sequence (DNA): TGTGCCAGCTCACCTGGGACAGGGGGCGTCGAGCAGTACTTC. The encoded protein is CASSPGTGGVEQYF.

J is TRBJ2-3 and V is TRBV12-3 or TRBV12-4, with D hard to call. This CDR3 contains 15 residues. Trimming shortened V by 7 bases and J by 1 base, and 15 bases separated the two germline ends. CDR3 coding DNA: TGTGCCAGCACCCCCGACGGGTATCGCACAGATACGCAGTATTTT. Translated, it gives CASTPDGYRTDTQYF.

J is TRBJ2-1 and V is TRBV27, with D perhaps matching TRBD1 (6 bases). The ends were cut back, 2 bases at V and 2 bases at J, with 10 bases in the middle. The CDR3 spans 15 residues. Germline CDR1 is MNHEY and CDR2 is SMNVEV (reference sequence). The CDR3 region is CASSLTQGAYNEQFF. CDR3 sequence (DNA): TGTGCCAGCAGTTTAACACAGGGAGCCTACAATGAGCAGTTCTTC.

CDR3 region: CASSHGSFYEQYF. The CDR3 DNA is TGTGCCAGCAGCCACGGGTCATTCTACGAGCAGTACTTC. The chain uses TRBV6-1 and TRBJ2-7; D is unresolved. CDR1 is MNHNS, CDR2 SASEGT, per germline. The CDR3 runs 13 residues. Deletions cut 6 bases from V and 3 bases from J, with 12 bases between.

This rearrangement joins TRBV24-1 to TRBJ2-7; 11 nucleotides match TRBD2. The J segment lost 2 bases and the V segment lost 4 bases, leaving 6 bases of the junction unmatched. Germline assignment: CDR1 KGHDR and CDR2 SFDVKD. The CDR3 sequence is 16 residues long. DNA for the CDR3: TGTGCCACCAGTGACAGTACTAGCGGGAGAGCCTACGAGCAGTACTTC. It codes for CATSDSTSGRAYEQYF.

This clonotype was seen more than once but under ten times. Here the CDR3 DNA reads TGTGCCAGCAGTACGGGACAGATTAATTCACCCCTCCACTTT. This codes for CASSTGQINSPLHF. The V and J genes are TRBV12-3 or TRBV12-4 and TRBJ1-6; 7 bases agree with TRBD1. V shed 5 bases and J 6 bases; nucleotides not matched to a gene: 4. CDR3 length: 14 residues.

J is TRBJ2-1 and V is TRBV27; TRBD2 agrees at 12 bases. This CDR3 region has 21 residues. CDR1 MNHEY and CDR2 SMNVEV come from the germline V gene (reference sequence). V gave up 1 base and J gave up 6 bases; unmatched junction bases: 19. The CDR3 region is CASSLFLGLAGGPIPPNEQFF. The CDR3 DNA reads TGTGCCAGCAGTTTATTTTTGGGGCTAGCGGGAGGGCCTATACCCCCCAATGAGCAGTTCTTC.

The chain has TRBV27 and TRBJ2-1; D may be TRBD2 (6 bases). Germline V CDR1 and CDR2: MNHEY, SMNVEV (reference sequence). The CDR3 is made up of 15 amino acids. V gave up 7 bases and J gave up 4 bases, with 17 bases separating them. The CDR3 sequence: CASKTAYGGYNEQFF. As DNA, the CDR3 is TGTGCCAGCAAGACCGCCTACGGGGGTTACAATGAGCAGTTCTTC.

V gene TRBV10-3 combines with J gene TRBJ2-3; 10 nucleotides align to TRBD2. Germline loops: CDR1 ENHRY, CDR2 SYGVKD. The ends lost 11 bases at V and 1 base at J; junction bases unmatched: 3. This CDR3 comprises 13 residues. CDR3 nucleotide sequence: TGTGCCTTCGGACTAGCGGGCACAGATACGCAGTATTTT. It yields the protein CAFGLAGTDTQYF.

The chain is built from TRBV6-2 or TRBV6-3 and TRBJ2-5; D gene uncertain. This CDR3 has 15 residues. CDR1 MNHEY and CDR2 SVGEGT come from the germline V gene. V gave up 2 bases and J gave up 3 bases, with 13 bases separating them. CDR3 bases: TGTGCCAGCAGTTACGAGAGTGGAGTGAAAGAGACCCAGTACTTC. Translating it yields CASSYESGVKETQYF.

The chain has TRBV10-1 and TRBJ2-3, with no clear D. The CDR3 runs 16 residues. Germline V gene lookup returns CDR1 WNHNN and CDR2 SYGVQD (reference sequence). The V end was cut by 3 bases, the J end by 2 bases, with 15 bases between. In DNA form, the CDR3 reads TGCGCCAGCAGTGATTTACGCGGCCAAATCACAGATACGCAGTATTTT. Translated: CASSDLRGQITDTQYF.

The chain recombines TRBV9 with TRBJ2-5; no definite D call. Germline CDR1 is SGDLS and CDR2 is YYNGEE. The CDR3 is made up of 15 amino acids. Between the trimmed V and J ends, which lost 0 bases and 5 bases, there was a span of 14 bases. This CDR3 is CASSVALGEGETQYF. As DNA, the CDR3 is TGTGCCAGCAGCGTAGCTCTAGGCGAAGGCGAGACCCAGTACTTC.

This clonotype was detected only a few times. The V call is TRBV12-3 or TRBV12-4, the J call TRBJ2-7, with D tentatively TRBD2 (5 bases). This CDR3 comprises 14 residues. V shed 3 bases and J shed 3 bases, with 12 bases lying between them. CDR3 in DNA: TGTGCCAGCAGTTTTGAGACGGGATACTACGAGCAGTACTTC. Translating gives CASSFETGYYEQYF.

The chain employs TRBV28 and TRBJ2-3; no clear D. Germline V gene lookup returns CDR1 MDHEN and CDR2 SYDVKM. The ends were cut back, 3 bases at V and 6 bases at J, with 10 bases in the middle. This CDR3 is 13 amino acids long. CDR3 nucleotide sequence: TGTGCCAGCAGTTTGCCAATCGTGGATACGCAGTATTTT. It translates to CASSLPIVDTQYF.